This TCR beta chain was captured in a study of blood T cell repertoires in COVID-19. Study details: The cDNA or gDNA used as material had been derived from T cells, B-cell-depleted T cells, or PBMCs.

The protocol was immunoSEQ multiplex PCR, while the TCRdb copy is restricted to in-frame clones and leaves out a portion. The sample consists of approximately 250,000 clones, roughly 91% of them appearing once. Across about two dozen US areas, participants ranged in age from about 18 to 90 years. Sequencing was performed on PBMCs or T cells enriched from blood (not recorded which). The sequence was collected from a woman aged 60 to 75 in a cohort exposed to, infected with or recovered from COVID-19 (not recorded which).

CDR3 region: CATSRGVQAHTDTQYF. The DNA for the CDR3 is TGTGCCACCAGCAGAGGGGTCCAGGCGCACACAGATACGCAGTATTTT. V and J are TRBV15 and TRBJ2-3; unclear D gene. Germline V CDR1 and CDR2: LNHNV, YYDKDF (reference sequence). The CDR3 covers 16 residues. V was clipped by 1 base and J by 2 bases, with 13 bases between them.